A single sample is the source of the 20 T cell receptor beta chains below, sequenced in a study of cytomegalovirus exposure and HLA in healthy donors (dated by TCRdb to 2017 to 2019). Receptors were amplified or captured by the immunoSEQ multiplex PCR assay. For the multiplex PCR, a mixture combining 60 forward primers for TCR Vbeta segments and 13 reverse primers for TCR Jbeta segments was used. Entries here come from immuneACCESS through TCRdb and include only in-frame sequences with V and J called. Some clones fail to appear in such tables; in the studies checked, an unresolved V gene covers under half of the shortfall, and the cause of the remainder is unknown. The sample data list 110,000 or so clones, and approximately 86% of these were observed just once. The ten largest make up roughly 6.1% of the sample. Material: PBMCs. The receptors shown here come from a man aged 18 to 29 in good health and CMV-seronegative.

The gene calls are TRBV27 and TRBJ2-7, with 9 nucleotides matching TRBD1. From germline, CDR1 is MNHEY and CDR2 SMNVEV (reference sequence). V lost 5 bases, J lost 4 bases, and 6 bases stayed unmatched. CDR3 length: 14 residues. The CDR3: CASSPGQGPYEQYF. In DNA form, the CDR3 reads TGTGCCAGCAGTCCGGGACAGGGCCCATACGAGCAGTACTTC.

This sequence joins TRBV6-4 and TRBJ2-3; D perhaps matches TRBD2 (5 bases). The V end was cut by 0 bases, the J end by 6 bases, with 10 bases between. CDR3 length equals 14 residues. CDR1 MRHNA and CDR2 SNTAGT come from the germline V gene. The CDR3 DNA is TGTGCCAGCAGTGACTCGAATGGCGGGGATACGCAGTATTTT. As protein: CASSDSNGGDTQYF.

The chain recombines TRBV18 with TRBJ2-7, with D tentatively TRBD1 (6 bases). This CDR3 spans 14 amino acids. Per the germline V gene, CDR1 is KGHSH and CDR2 is LQKENI. The germline V and J ends were trimmed by 3 bases and 5 bases, with 14 bases remaining between them. CDR3 sequence (DNA): TGTGCCAGCTCACCGGCGGCAGGGGATCACGAGCAGTACTTC. Its protein is CASSPAAGDHEQYF.

The V call is TRBV7-9, the J call TRBJ1-1, with D perhaps matching TRBD1 (6 bases). V was cut by 2 bases and J by 6 bases, with 16 bases left in between. The CDR3 consists of 15 residues. Germline V CDR1 and CDR2: SEHNR, FQNEAQ (reference sequence). The CDR3 DNA reads TGTGCCAGCAGCTTATCGCCCCATGAGGGGGCTGAAGCTTTCTTT. This translates into CASSLSPHEGAEAFF.

The rearrangement uses TRBV28 and TRBJ2-1; 10 nucleotides align to TRBD1. The CDR3 loop spans 18 amino acids. Germline assignment: CDR1 MDHEN and CDR2 SYDVKM. V trimming: 6 bases; J trimming: 0 bases; junction bases outside the gene matches: 11. CDR3 bases: TGTGCCAGCAGGACAGGGGGCCCAGCACCGAGCTCCTACAATGAGCAGTTCTTC. Residues: CASRTGGPAPSSYNEQFF.

The chain is built from TRBV7-9 and TRBJ2-5, with 7 bases fitting TRBD1. This CDR3 region has 15 residues. Germline V CDR1 and CDR2: SEHNR, FQNEAQ (reference sequence). V gave up 3 bases and J gave up 1 base; unmatched junction bases: 5. The chain's CDR3 is CASSLGRDSQETQYF. In nucleotides, the CDR3 is TGTGCCAGCAGCTTGGGTCGGGACAGCCAAGAGACCCAGTACTTC.

J is TRBJ2-3 and V is TRBV19, with D possibly being TRBD1 (8 bases). The CDR3 sequence is 14 residues long. The V gene's germline CDR1 is LNHDA and CDR2 SQIVND (reference sequence). Trimming removed 9 bases at V and 1 base at J, with 14 bases between. The chain's CDR3 is CARTGAGGTDTQYF. The CDR3 nucleotides are TGTGCCAGGACAGGGGCGGGGGGCACAGATACGCAGTATTTT.

V and J are TRBV25-1 and TRBJ2-7, with 12 positions matching TRBD2. With 4 bases clipped from V and 0 bases from J, the junction kept 10 bases outside the gene matches. From germline, CDR1 is MGHDK and CDR2 SYGVNS. CDR3 size: 18 residues. Written as DNA, the CDR3 is TGTGCCAGCAGTGGCGAAGGGACTAGCGGGTTCGGCTCCTACGAGCAGTACTTC. This encodes CASSGEGTSGFGSYEQYF.

This clone was detected once. The chain links TRBV14 to TRBJ1-4; no firm D call. Trimming shortened V by 4 bases and J by 0 bases, and 12 bases separated the two germline ends. The CDR3 has 16 residues. Germline CDR1 and CDR2: SGHDN and FVKESK. CDR3 sequence (DNA): TGTGCCAGCAGCCCCGATTCGGGAGCAACTAATGAAAAACTGTTTTTT. Its translation: CASSPDSGATNEKLFF.

The gene calls are TRBV10-2 and TRBJ1-5, with TRBD1 as a possible D gene (6 bases). Trimming removed 7 bases from V and 7 bases from J, with 14 bases in between. Germline lookup yields CDR1 WSHSY and CDR2 SAAADI. The CDR3 has 13 residues. CDR3 DNA: TGCGCCAGCACCCAGGGGTCTTACCAGCCCCAGCATTTT. Protein product: CASTQGSYQPQHF.

This chain uses TRBV28 with TRBJ1-2; a weak D match, TRBD1 (5 bases). This CDR3 spans 13 amino acids. The germline V gene has CDR1 MDHEN and CDR2 SYDVKM. V was pared by 5 bases and J by 0 bases, with 7 bases between. CDR3: CASSQTANYGYTF. CDR3 DNA sequence: TGTGCCAGCAGTCAGACAGCTAACTATGGCTACACCTTC.

The DNA of the CDR3 is TGTGCCTGGAGTGTACGGAACAGACCCTACGAGCAGTACTTC. Its translation: CAWSVRNRPYEQYF. The chain couples TRBV30 to TRBJ2-7; D is unresolved. This CDR3 region has 14 residues. CDR1 GTSNPN and CDR2 SVGIG come from the germline V gene (reference sequence). The V gene lost 0 bases and the J gene lost 2 bases, with 11 bases spanning the gap.

The rearrangement uses TRBV5-1 and TRBJ2-3, with 10 bases matching TRBD1. CDR1 is SGHRS and CDR2 is YFSETQ in the germline V gene. CDR3 length: 19 amino acids. J gave up 0 bases and V 2 bases, and 12 bases lay outside the gene matches. In nucleotides, the CDR3 is TGCGCCAGCAGCTTTCGACAGGGGGCACCCCATCCTAGCACAGATACGCAGTATTTT. As protein: CASSFRQGAPHPSTDTQYF.

This clone was observed once. This chain links TRBV28 with TRBJ1-5; TRBD1 matches 8 bases. V was pared by 6 bases and J by 3 bases, with 10 bases of the junction left unmatched. Germline CDR1 reads MDHEN; CDR2 reads SYDVKM. The CDR3 extends over 16 amino acids. Here the CDR3 reads CASSSPDRGSNQPQHF. DNA of the CDR3: TGTGCCAGCAGCTCTCCCGACAGGGGTTCCAATCAGCCCCAGCATTTT.

This chain uses TRBV4-1 with TRBJ2-7; D unresolved. V shed 0 bases and J shed 3 bases, with 15 bases lying between them. There are 16 residues in the CDR3. Germline values: CDR1 MGHRA, CDR2 YSYEKL. The CDR3 coding sequence is TGCGCCAGCAGCCAAGATCCCCTAGGTAGTGGCTACGAGCAGTACTTC. Its translation is CASSQDPLGSGYEQYF.

This clone showed up just once. The chain recombines TRBV11-2 with TRBJ2-5; D gene unclear. Trimming removed 5 bases from V and 5 bases from J, with 12 bases in between. The germline V gene has CDR1 SGHAT and CDR2 FQNNGV. This CDR3 contains 13 residues. CDR3 region: CASSPFITETQYF. CDR3 DNA sequence: TGTGCCAGCAGCCCCTTTATTACTGAGACCCAGTACTTC.

This chain joins TRBV29-1 and TRBJ2-1; 8 positions agree with TRBD1. The germline CDR1 and CDR2 sequences are SQVTM and ANQGSEA. After removal of 7 bases from V and 5 bases from J, the junction contained 4 bases not matched to a gene. The CDR3 consists of 12 residues. The CDR3 loop reads CSEGQGHNEQFF. DNA of the CDR3: TGCAGCGAAGGACAGGGTCACAATGAGCAGTTCTTC.

In its sample, this clone was seen once. This chain joins TRBV28 and TRBJ1-5, with TRBD1 matching 7 bases. Per germline, CDR1 MDHEN and CDR2 SYDVKM. The length of the CDR3 is 16 residues. Trimming took 4 bases from V and 5 from J; bases not matched to a gene: 11. The CDR3 spells CASSSLGQLGHQPQHF. CDR3 in DNA: TGTGCCAGCAGTTCACTGGGACAGTTAGGGCATCAGCCCCAGCATTTT.

The chain links TRBV27 to TRBJ2-7, with 8 bases aligning to TRBD1. The V and J ends lost 5 bases and 4 bases, in that order; junction bases with no gene match: 7. Germline CDR1 is MNHEY and CDR2 is SMNVEV (reference sequence). The CDR3 length is 14 residues. CDR3 nucleotides: TGTGCCAGCAGTCCGACAGGGGCTCTATACGAGCAGTACTTC. It yields the protein CASSPTGALYEQYF.

This clone was recorded a few times. The chain combines TRBV28 with TRBJ1-1; 10 bases match TRBD1. Germline CDR1 and CDR2: MDHEN and SYDVKM. Trimming at V came to 10 bases and at J to 5 bases, leaving 7 bases not matched to a gene. This CDR3 contains 13 residues. This CDR3 reads CATLTGGATEAFF. The DNA for the CDR3 is TGTGCCACCTTGACAGGGGGCGCGACTGAAGCTTTCTTT.